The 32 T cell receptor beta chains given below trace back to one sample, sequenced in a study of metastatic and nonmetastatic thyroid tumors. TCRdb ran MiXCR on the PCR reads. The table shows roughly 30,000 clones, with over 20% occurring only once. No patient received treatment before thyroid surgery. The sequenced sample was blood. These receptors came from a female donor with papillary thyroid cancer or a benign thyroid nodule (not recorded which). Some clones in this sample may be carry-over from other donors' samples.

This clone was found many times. CDR3 sequence reads: CASRWGLGGAETQYF. CDR3 DNA: TGTGCCAGCAGATGGGGACTAGGAGGGGCAGAGACCCAGTACTTC. This chain uses TRBV6-1 with TRBJ2-5; 8 bases are a match to TRBD2. With V trimmed by 6 bases and J by 4 bases, 10 bases remained unmatched. The germline V gene has CDR1 MNHNS and CDR2 SASEGT. CDR3 length: 15 amino acids.

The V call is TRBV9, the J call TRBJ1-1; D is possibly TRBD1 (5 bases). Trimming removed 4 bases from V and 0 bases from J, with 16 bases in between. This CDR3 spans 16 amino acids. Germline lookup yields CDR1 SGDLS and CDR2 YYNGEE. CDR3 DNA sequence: TGTGCCAGCAGCCCCCCTGGGCAGGGACTGAACACTGAAGCTTTCTTT. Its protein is CASSPPGQGLNTEAFF.

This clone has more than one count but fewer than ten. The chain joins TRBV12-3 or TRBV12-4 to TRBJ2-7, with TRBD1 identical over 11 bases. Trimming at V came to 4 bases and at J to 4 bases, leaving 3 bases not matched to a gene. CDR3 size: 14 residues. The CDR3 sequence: CASSSDRGLYEQYF. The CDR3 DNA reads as TGTGCCAGCAGTTCGGACAGGGGGCTATACGAGCAGTACTTC.

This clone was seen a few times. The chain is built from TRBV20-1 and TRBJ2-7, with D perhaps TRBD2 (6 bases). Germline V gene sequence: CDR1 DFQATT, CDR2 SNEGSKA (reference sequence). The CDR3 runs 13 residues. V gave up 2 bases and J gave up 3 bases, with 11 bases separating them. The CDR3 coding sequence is TGCAGTGCTAGATCCGGGACTTTCTACGAGCAGTACTTC. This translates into CSARSGTFYEQYF.

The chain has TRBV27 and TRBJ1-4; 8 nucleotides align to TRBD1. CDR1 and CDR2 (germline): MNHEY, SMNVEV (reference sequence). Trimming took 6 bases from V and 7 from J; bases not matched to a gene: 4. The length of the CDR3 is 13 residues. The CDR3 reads CASRGQVFEKLFF. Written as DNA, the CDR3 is TGTGCCAGCAGGGGACAGGTCTTTGAAAAACTGTTTTTT.

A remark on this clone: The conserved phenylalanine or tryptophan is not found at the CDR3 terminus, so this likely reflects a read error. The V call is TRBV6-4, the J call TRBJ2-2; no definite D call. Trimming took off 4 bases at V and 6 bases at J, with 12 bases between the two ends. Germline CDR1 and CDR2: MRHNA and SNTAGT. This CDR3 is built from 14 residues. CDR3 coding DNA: TGTGCCAGCAGTGCGCTAGTGTGGGCCGGGGAGCTGTTTTCT. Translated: CASSALVWAGELFS.

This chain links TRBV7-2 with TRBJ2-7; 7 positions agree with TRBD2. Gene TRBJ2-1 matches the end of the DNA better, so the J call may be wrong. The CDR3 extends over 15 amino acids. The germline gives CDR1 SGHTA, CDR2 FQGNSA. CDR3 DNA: TGTGCCAGCAGCTTTGGCGGGGGCTCCTACAATGAGCAGTTCTTC. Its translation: CASSFGGGSYNEQFF.

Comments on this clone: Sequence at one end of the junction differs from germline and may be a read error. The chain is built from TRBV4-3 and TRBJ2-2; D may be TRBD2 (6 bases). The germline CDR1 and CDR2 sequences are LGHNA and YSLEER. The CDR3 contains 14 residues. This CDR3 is CSSSPSREAGQLFF. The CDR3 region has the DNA TGCTCCAGCAGCCCCTCCAGGGAGGCCGGGCAGCTGTTTTTT.

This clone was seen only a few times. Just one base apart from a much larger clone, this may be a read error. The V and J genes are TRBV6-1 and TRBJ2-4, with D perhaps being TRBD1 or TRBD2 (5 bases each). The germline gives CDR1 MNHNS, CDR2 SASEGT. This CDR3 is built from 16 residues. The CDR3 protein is CASGEGVGTAKNIQYF. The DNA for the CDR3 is TGTGCCAGCGGTGAAGGGGTAGGGACGGCCAAAAACATTCAGTACTTC.

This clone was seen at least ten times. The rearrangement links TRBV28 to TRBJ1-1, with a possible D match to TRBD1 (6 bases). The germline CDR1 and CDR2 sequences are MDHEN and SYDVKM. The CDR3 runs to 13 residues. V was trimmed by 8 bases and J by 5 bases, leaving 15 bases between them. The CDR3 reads CASGLGGQTEAFF. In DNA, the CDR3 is TGTGCCAGCGGTCTAGGAGGACAGACTGAAGCTTTCTTT.

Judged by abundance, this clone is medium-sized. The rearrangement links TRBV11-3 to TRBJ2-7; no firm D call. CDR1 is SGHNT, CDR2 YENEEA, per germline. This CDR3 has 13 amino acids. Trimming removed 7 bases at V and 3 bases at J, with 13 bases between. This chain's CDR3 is CASMRTSCYEQYF. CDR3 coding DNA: TGTGCCAGCATGAGAACCTCCTGCTACGAGCAGTACTTC.

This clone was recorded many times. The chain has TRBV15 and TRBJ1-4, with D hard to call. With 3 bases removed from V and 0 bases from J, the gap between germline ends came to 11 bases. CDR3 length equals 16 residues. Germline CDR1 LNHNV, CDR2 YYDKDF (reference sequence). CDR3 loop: CATSSGSYATNEKLFF. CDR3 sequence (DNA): TGTGCCACCAGCAGTGGGAGTTATGCAACTAATGAAAAACTGTTTTTT.

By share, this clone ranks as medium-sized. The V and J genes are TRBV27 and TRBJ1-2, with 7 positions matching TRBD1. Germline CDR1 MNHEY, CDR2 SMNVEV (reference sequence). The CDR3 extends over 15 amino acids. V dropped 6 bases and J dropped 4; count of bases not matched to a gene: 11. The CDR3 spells CASRVATGAGYGYTF. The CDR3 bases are TGTGCCAGCAGAGTAGCTACAGGGGCGGGCTATGGCTACACCTTC.

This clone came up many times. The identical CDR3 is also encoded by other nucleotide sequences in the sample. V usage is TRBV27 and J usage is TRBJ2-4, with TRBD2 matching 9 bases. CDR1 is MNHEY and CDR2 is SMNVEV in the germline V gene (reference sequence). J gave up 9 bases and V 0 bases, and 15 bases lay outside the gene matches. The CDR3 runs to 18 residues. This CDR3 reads CASSLSPLFASGTGIQYF. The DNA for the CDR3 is TGTGCCAGCAGTTTATCGCCTCTGTTTGCTAGCGGGACGGGCATTCAGTACTTC.

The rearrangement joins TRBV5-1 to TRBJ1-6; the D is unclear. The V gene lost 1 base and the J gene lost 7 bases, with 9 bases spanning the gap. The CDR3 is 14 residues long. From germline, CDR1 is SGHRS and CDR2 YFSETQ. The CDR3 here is CASSLLSGNSPLHF. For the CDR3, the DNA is TGCGCCAGCAGCTTGCTCAGCGGGAATTCACCCCTCCACTTT. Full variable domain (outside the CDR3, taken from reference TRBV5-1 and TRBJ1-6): KAGVTQTPRYLIKTRGQQVTLSCSPISGHRSVSWYQQTPGQGLQFLFEYFSETQRNKGNFPGRFSGRQFSNSRSEMNVSTLELGDSALYLCASSLLSGNSPLHFGNGTRLTVT.

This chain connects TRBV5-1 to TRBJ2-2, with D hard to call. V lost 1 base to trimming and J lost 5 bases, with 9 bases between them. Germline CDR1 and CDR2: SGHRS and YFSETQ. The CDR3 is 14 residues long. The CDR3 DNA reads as TGCGCCAGCAGCTTGATTGAGGTTACCGGGGAGCTGTTTTTT. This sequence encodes CASSLIEVTGELFF.

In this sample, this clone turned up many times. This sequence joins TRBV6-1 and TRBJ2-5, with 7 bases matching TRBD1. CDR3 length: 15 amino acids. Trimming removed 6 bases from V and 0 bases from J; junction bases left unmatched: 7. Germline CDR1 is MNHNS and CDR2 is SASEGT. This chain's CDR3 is CASSYTGAHQETQYF. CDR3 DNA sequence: TGTGCCAGCAGCTATACAGGGGCCCACCAAGAGACCCAGTACTTC.

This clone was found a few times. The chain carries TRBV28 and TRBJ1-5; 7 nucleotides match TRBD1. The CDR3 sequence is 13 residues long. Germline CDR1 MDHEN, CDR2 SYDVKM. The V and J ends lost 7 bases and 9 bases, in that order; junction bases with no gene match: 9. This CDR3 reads CASNLQGVRPQHF. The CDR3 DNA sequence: TGTGCCAGCAATTTGCAGGGGGTGAGGCCCCAGCATTTT.

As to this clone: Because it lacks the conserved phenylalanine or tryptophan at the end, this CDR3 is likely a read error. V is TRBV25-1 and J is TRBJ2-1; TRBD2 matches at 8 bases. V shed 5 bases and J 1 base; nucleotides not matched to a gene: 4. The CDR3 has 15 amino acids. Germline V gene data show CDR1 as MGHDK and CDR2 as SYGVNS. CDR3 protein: CASSWTSTSYNEQFL. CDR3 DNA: TGTGCCAGCAGTTGGACTAGCACTTCCTACAATGAGCAGTTCTTA.

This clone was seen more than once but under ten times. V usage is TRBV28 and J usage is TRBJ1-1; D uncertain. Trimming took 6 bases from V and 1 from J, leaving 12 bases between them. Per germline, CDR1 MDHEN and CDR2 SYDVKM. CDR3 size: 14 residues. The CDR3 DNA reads TGTGCCAGCAGGATCGACATCTCGAACACTGAAGCTTTCTTT. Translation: CASRIDISNTEAFF.

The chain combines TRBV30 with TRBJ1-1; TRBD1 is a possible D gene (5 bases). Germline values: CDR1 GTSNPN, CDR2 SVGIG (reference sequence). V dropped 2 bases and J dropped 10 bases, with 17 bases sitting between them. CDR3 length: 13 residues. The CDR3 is CAWSLGRAASAFF. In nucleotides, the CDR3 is TGTGCCTGGAGTCTTGGCAGGGCGGCGTCAGCTTTCTTT.

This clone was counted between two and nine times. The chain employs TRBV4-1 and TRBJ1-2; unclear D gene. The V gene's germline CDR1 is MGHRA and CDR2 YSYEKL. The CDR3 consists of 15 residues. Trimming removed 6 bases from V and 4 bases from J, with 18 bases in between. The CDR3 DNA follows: TGCGCCAGCAGTCAATATCGGGCCGGATCCTATGGCTACACCTTC. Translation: CASSQYRAGSYGYTF.

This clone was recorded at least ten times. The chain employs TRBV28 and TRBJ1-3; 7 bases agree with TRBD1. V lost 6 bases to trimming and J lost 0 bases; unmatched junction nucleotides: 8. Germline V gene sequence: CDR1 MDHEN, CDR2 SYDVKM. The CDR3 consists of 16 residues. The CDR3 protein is CASRTQGPPSGNTIYF. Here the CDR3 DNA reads TGTGCCAGCAGGACACAGGGGCCCCCCTCTGGAAACACCATATATTTT.

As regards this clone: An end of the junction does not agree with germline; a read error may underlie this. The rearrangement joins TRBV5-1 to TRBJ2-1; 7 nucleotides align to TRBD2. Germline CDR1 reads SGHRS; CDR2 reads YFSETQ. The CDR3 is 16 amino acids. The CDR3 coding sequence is TGCGCCAGCAGCGTGACTAGCTCCTCCTCCTACAATGAACAGTTCTTC. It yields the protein CASSVTSSSSYNEQFF.

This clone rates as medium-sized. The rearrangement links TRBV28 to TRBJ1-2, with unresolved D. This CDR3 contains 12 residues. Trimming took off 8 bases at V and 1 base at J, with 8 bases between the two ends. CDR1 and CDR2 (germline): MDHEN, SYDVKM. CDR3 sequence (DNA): TGTGCCAGCCACGGCGTTAACTATGGCTACACCTTC. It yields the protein CASHGVNYGYTF.

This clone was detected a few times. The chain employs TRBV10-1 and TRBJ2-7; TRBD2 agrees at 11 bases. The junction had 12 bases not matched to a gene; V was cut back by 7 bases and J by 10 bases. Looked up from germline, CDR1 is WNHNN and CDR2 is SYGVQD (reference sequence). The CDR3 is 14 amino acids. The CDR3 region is CASTLTSGTGDQYF. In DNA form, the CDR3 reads TGCGCCAGCACCCTGACTAGCGGGACTGGGGATCAGTACTTC.

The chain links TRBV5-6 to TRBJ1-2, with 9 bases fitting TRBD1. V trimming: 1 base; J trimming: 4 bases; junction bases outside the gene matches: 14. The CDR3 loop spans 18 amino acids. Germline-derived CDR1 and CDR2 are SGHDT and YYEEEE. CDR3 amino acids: CASSLLGMYRGLGYGYTF. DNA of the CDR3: TGTGCCAGCAGCTTGCTCGGTATGTACAGGGGGCTCGGCTATGGCTACACCTTC.

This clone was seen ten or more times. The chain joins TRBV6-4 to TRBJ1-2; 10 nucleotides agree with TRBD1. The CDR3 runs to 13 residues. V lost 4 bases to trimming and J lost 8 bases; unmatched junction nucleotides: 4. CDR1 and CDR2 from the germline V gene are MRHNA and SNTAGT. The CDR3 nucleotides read TGTGCCAGCAGTGCCGGGACAGGGGCCGGCTACACCTTC. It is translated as CASSAGTGAGYTF.

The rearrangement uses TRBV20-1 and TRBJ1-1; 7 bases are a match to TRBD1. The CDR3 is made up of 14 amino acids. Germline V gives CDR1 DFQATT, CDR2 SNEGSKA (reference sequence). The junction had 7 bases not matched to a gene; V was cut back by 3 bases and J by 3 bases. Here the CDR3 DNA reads TGCAGTGCTAGGAGACAGGGATTGGACACTGAAGCTTTCTTT. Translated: CSARRQGLDTEAFF.

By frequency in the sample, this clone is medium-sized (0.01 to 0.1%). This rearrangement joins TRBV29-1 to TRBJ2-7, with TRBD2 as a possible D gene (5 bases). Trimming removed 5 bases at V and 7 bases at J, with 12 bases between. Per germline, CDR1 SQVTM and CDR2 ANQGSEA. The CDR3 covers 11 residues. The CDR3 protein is CSVREPGEQYF. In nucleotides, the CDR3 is TGCAGCGTTAGGGAGCCGGGTGAGCAGTACTTC.

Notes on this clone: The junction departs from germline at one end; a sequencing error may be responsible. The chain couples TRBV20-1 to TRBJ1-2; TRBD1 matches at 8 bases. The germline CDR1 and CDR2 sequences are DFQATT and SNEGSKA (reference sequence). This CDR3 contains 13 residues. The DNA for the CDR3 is TGCAGTGCCGGACAGGGTCAGGCCTATGTCTACACCTTC. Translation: CSAGQGQAYVYTF.

CDR3 region: CASSLQGPPYEQYF. Here the CDR3 DNA reads TGTGCCAGCAGTTTACAGGGCCCCCCCTACGAGCAGTACTTC. The gene calls are TRBV12-3 or TRBV12-4 and TRBJ2-7; possibly TRBD1 for D (5 bases). The CDR3 is 14 amino acids. Trimming shortened V by 2 bases and J by 2 bases, and 10 bases separated the two germline ends.